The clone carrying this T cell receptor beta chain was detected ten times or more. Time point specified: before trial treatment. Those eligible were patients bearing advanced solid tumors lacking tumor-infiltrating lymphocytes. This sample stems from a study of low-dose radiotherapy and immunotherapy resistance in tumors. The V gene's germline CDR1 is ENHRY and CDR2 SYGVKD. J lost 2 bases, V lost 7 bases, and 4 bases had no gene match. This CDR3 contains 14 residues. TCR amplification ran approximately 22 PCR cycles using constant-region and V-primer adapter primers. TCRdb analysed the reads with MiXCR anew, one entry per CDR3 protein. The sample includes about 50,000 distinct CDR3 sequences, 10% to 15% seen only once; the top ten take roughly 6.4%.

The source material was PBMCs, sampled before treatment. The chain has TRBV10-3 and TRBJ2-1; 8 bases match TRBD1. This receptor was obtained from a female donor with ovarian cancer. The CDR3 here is CAIKGDRTYNEQFF. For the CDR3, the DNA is TGTGCCATCAAGGGGGACAGGACCTACAATGAGCAGTTCTTC.